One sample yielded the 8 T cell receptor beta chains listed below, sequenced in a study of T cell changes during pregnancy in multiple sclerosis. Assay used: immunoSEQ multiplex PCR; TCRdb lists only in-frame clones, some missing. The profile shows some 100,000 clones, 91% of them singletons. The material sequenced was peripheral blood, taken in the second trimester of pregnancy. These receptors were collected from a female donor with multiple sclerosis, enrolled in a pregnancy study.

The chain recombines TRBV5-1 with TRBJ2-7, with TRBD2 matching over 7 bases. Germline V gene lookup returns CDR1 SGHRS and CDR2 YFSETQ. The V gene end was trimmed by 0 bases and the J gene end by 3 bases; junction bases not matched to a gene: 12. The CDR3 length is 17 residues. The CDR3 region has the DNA TGCGCCAGCAGCTTGGGGGGGGGAGCGAGGAGGAACTACGAGCAGTACTTC. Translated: CASSLGGGARRNYEQYF.

The CDR3 protein is CASTTGQVGGETQYF. DNA of the CDR3: TGTGCCAGCACAACTGGACAGGTGGGGGGAGAGACCCAGTACTTC. The rearrangement links TRBV28 to TRBJ2-5, with a tentative D call TRBD1 (7 bases). Looked up from germline, CDR1 is MDHEN and CDR2 is SYDVKM. This CDR3 is built from 15 residues. The ends were cut back, 7 bases at V and 4 bases at J, with 19 bases in the middle.

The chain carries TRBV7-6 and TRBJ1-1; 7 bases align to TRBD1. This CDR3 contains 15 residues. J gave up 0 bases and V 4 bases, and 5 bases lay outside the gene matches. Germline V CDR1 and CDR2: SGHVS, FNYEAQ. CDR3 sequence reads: CASSSRQGMNTEAFF. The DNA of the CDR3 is TGTGCCAGCAGCTCGAGACAGGGTATGAACACTGAAGCTTTCTTT.

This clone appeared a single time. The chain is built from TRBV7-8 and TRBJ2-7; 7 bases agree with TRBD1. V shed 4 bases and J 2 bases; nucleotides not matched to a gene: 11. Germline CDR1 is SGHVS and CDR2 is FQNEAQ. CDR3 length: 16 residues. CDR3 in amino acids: CASSSWDSSLAYEQYF. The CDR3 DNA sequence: TGTGCCAGCAGCTCCTGGGACAGTTCGCTTGCCTACGAGCAGTACTTC.

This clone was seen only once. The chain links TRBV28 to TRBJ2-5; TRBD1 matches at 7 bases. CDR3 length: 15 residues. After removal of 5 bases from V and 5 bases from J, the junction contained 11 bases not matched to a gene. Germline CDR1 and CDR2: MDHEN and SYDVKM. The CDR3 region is CASSPQQGQVETQYF. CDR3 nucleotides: TGTGCCAGCAGTCCCCAACAGGGGCAGGTTGAGACCCAGTACTTC.

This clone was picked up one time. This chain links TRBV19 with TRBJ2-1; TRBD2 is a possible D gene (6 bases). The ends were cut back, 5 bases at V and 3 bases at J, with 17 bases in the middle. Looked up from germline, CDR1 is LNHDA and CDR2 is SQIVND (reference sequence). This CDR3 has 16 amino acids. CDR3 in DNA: TGTGCCAGTAGTGCTTTAGGAGGGCTCGGCTACAATGAGCAGTTCTTC. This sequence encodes CASSALGGLGYNEQFF.

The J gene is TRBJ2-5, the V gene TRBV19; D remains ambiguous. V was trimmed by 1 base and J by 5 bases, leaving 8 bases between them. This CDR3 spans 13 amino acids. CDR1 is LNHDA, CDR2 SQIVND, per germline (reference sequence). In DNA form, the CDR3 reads TGTGCCAGTAGTATAGGGGTGGAGGAGACCCAGTACTTC. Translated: CASSIGVEETQYF.

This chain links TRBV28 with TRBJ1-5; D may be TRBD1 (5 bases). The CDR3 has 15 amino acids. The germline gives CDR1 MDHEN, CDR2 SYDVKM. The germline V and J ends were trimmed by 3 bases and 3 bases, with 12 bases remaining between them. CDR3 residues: CASSFSRGFNQPQHF. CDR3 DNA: TGTGCCAGCAGTTTTAGTAGGGGTTTCAATCAGCCCCAGCATTTT.